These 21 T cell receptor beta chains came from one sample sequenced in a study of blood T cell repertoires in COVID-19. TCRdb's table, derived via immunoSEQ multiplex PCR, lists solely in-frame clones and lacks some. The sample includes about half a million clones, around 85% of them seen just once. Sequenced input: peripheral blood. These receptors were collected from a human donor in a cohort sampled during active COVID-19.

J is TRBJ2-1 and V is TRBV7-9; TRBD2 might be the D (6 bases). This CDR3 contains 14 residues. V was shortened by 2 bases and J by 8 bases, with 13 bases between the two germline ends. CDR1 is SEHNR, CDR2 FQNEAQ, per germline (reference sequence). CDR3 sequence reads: CASSLLASEDEQFF. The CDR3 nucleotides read TGTGCCAGCAGCTTACTCGCTAGCGAGGATGAGCAGTTCTTC.

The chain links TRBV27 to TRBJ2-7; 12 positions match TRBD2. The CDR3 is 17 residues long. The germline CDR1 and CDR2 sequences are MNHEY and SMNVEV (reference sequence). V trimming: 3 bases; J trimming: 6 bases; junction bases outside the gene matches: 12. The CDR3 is CASSLFSSGRALGEQYF. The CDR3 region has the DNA TGTGCCAGCAGTTTGTTCTCTAGCGGGAGGGCCCTAGGCGAGCAGTACTTC.

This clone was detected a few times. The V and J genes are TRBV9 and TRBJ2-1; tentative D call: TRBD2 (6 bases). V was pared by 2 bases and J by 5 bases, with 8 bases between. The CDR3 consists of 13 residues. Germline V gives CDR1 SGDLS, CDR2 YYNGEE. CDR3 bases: TGTGCCAGCAGCGTGGTAGCGGACAATGAGCAGTTCTTC. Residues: CASSVVADNEQFF.

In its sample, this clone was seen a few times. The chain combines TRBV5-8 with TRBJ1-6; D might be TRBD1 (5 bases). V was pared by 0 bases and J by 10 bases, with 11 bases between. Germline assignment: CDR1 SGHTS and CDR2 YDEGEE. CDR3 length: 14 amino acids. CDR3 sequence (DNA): TGTGCCAGCAGCTTGGGGGGCAGCAAATCACCCCTCCACTTT. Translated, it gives CASSLGGSKSPLHF.

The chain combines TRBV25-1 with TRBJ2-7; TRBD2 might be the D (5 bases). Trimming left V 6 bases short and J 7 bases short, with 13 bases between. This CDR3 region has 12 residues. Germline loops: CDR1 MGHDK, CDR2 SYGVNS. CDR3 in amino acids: CASRATGGEQYF. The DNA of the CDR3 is TGTGCCAGCAGGGCGACGGGCGGGGAGCAGTACTTC.

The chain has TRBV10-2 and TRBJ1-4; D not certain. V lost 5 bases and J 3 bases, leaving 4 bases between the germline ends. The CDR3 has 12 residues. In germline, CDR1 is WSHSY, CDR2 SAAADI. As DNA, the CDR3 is TGCGCCAGCAGTCCCGCTAATGAAAAACTGTTTTTT. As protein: CASSPANEKLFF.

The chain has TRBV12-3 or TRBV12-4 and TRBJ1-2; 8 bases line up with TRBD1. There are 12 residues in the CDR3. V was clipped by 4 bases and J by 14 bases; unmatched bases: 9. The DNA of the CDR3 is TGTGCCAGCAGTTCCGGGCAGGGGGCAAGGACCTTC. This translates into CASSSGQGARTF.

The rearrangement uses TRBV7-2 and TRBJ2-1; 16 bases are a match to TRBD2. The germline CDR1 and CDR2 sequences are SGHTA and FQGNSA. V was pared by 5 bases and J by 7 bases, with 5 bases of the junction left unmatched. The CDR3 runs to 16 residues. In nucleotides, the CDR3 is TGTGCCAGCAGCCTCACGGGACTAGCGGGAGGGAATGAGCAGTTCTTC. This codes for CASSLTGLAGGNEQFF.

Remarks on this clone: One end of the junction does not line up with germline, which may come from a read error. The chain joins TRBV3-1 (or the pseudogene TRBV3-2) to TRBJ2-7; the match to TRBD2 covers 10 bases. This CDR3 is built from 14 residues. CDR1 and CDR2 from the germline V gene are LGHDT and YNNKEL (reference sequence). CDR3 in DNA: TGTGTCAGCGGACTAGCGGCAAGCTCCTACGAGCAGTACTTC. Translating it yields CVSGLAASSYEQYF.

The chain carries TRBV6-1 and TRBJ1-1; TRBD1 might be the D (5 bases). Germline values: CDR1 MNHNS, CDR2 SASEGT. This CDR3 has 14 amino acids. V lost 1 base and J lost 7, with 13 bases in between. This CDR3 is CASSEVGGRSEAFF. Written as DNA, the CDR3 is TGTGCCAGCAGTGAAGTCGGGGGAAGGAGTGAAGCTTTCTTT.

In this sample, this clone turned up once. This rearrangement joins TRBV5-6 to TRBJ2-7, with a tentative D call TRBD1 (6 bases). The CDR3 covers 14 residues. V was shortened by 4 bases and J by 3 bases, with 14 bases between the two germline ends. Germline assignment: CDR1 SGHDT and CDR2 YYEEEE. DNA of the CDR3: TGTGCCAGCAGCCCCCCCCAGGGGTACTACGAGCAGTACTTC. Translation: CASSPPQGYYEQYF.

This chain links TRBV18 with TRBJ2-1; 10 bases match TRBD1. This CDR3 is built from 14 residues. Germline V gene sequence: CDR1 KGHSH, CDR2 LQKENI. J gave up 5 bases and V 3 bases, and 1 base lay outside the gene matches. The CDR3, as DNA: TGTGCCAGCTCACCCGGGACAGGGGACAATGAGCAGTTCTTC. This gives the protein CASSPGTGDNEQFF.

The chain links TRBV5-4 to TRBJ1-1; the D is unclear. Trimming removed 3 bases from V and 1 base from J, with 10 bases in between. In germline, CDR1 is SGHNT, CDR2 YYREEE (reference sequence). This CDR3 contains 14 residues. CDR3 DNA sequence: TGTGCCAGCAGCTCCGGGAGGGAGAACACTGAAGCTTTCTTT. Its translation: CASSSGRENTEAFF.

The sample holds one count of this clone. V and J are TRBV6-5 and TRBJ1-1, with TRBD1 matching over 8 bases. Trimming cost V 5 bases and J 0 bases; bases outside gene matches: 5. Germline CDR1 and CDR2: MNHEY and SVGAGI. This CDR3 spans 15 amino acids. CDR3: CASSQTGVMNTEAFF. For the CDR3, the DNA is TGTGCCAGCAGTCAGACAGGGGTAATGAACACTGAAGCTTTCTTT.

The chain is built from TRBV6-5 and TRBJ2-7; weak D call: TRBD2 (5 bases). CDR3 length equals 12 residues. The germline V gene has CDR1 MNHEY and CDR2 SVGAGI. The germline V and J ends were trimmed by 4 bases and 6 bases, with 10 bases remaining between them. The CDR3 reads CASSSSGGEQYF. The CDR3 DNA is TGTGCCAGCAGTTCTTCCGGAGGCGAGCAGTACTTC.

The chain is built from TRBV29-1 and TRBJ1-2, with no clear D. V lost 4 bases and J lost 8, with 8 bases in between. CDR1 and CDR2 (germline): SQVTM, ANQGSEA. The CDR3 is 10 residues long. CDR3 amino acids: CSVVLGGYTF. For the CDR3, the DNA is TGCAGCGTTGTCCTTGGCGGCTACACCTTC.

This CDR3 reads CASSWDKGTTEAFF. DNA of the CDR3: TGTGCCAGCAGTTGGGACAAGGGAACCACTGAAGCTTTCTTT. The rearrangement joins TRBV6-2 or TRBV6-3 to TRBJ1-1, with a possible D match to TRBD1 (6 bases). CDR3 length: 14 residues. Germline CDR1 is MNHEY and CDR2 is SVGEGT. V lost 4 bases and J 4 bases, leaving 13 bases between the germline ends.

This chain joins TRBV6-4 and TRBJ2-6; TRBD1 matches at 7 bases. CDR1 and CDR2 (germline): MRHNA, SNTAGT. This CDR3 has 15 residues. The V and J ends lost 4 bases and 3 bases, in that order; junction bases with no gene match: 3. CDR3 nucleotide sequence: TGTGCCAGCAGTGTAGGGGGCAGTGGGGCCAACGTCCTGACTTTC. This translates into CASSVGGSGANVLTF.

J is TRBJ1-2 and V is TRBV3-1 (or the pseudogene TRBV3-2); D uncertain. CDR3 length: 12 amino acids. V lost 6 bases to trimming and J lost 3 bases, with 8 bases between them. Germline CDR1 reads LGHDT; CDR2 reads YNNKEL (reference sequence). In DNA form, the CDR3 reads TGTGCCAGCAGTTGGACTGACTATGGCTACACCTTC. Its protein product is CASSWTDYGYTF.

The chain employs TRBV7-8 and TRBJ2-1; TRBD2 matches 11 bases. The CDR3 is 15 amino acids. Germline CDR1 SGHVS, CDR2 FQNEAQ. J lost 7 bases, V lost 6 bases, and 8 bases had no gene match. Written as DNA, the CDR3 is TGTGCCAGCAGACCTTCACGGACTAGCGGGAATGAGCAGTTCTTC. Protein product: CASRPSRTSGNEQFF. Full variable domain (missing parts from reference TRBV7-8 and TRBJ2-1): GAGVSQSPRYKVAKRGQDVALRCDPISGHVSLFWYQQALGQGPEFLTYFQNEAQLDKSGLPSDRFFAERPEGSVSTLKIQRTQQEDSAVYLCASRPSRTSGNEQFFGPGTRLTVL.

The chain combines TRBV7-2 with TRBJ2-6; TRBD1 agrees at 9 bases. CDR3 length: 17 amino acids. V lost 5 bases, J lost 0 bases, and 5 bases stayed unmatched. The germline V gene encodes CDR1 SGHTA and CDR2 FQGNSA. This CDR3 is CASSTGGPGSGANVLTF. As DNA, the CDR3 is TGTGCCAGCAGCACAGGGGGCCCCGGCTCTGGGGCCAACGTCCTGACTTTC. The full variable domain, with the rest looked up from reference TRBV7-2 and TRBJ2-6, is GAGVSQSPSNKVTEKGKDVELRCDPISGHTALYWYRQSLGQGLEFLIYFQGNSAPDKSGLPSDRFSAERTGGSVSTLTIQRTQQEDSAVYLCASSTGGPGSGANVLTFGAGSRLTVL.